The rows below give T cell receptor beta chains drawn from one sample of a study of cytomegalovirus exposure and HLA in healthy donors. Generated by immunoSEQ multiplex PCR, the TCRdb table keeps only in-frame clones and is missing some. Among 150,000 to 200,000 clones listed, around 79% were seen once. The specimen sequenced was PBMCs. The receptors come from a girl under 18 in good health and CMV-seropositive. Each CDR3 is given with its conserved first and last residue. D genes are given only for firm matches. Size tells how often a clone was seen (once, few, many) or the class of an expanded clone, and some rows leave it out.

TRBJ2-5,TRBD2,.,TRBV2,TGTGCCAGCAGTGGGGGGTTAGCGGGGTCCGAGACCCAGTACTTC,CASSGGLAGSETQYF
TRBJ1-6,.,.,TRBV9,TGTGCCAGCAGCTTCCGACAGGCTAATTCACCCCTCCACTTT,CASSFRQANSPLHF
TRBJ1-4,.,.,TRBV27,TGTGCCAGCAGACCCAACCCCGGGTCAACTAATGAAAAACTGTTTTTT,CASRPNPGSTNEKLFF
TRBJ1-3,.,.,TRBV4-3,TGCGCCAGCAGCCAAACAGGCAACTCTGGAAACACCATATATTTT,CASSQTGNSGNTIYF
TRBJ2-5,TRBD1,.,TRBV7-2,TGTGCCAGCAGCCTGGGACAGGGTAAAGAGACCCAGTACTTC,CASSLGQGKETQYF
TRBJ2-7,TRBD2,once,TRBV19,TGTGCCAGTAGTATAATAGCGGGGGGGCACAGCTACGAGCAGTACTTC,CASSIIAGGHSYEQYF
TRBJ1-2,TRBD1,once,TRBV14,TGTGCCAGCAGCCGACGGAAGGACAGGGTTGATGGCTACACCTTC,CASSRRKDRVDGYTF
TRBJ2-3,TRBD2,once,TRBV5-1,TGCGCCAGCAGCTTACCTAGCGGGGGTGACACAGATACGCAGTATTTT,CASSLPSGGDTDTQYF
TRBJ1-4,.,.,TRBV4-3,TGCGCCAGCAGCCAAGATGCAACTAATAAAAAACTGTTTTTT,CASSQDATNKKLFF
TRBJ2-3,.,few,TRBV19,TGTGCCAGTAGTATACAAACACAGGGCACAGATACGCAGTATTTT,CASSIQTQGTDTQYF
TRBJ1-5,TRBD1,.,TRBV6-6,TGTGCCAGCAGCCGGACAGGGAACGGACAGCCCCAGCATTTT,CASSRTGNGQPQHF
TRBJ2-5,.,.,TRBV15,TGTGCCACCAACTCGAGAGGAGCCCAAGAGACCCAGTACTTC,CATNSRGAQETQYF
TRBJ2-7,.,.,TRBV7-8,TGTGCCAGCATCCGGACGGGGGCGGGGGACTACGAGCAGTACTTC,CASIRTGAGDYEQYF
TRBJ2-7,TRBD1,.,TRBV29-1,TGCAGCGGGGGACAGGGTGTCAACGAGCAGTACTTC,CSGGQGVNEQYF
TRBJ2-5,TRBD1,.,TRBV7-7,TGTGCCAGCAGCCCCCAGGGGGCTGGGGAGACCCAGTACTTC,CASSPQGAGETQYF
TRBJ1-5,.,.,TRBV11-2,TGTGCCAGCAGCTACACCAGGGATCAGCCCCAGCATTTT,CASSYTRDQPQHF
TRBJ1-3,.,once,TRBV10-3,TGTGCCATCGGGGGTACAACAGGGTACGGCGGAAACACCATATATTTT,CAIGGTTGYGGNTIYF
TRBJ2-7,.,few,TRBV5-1,TGCGCCAGCAGCCCAGGGCAGTCTACCTACGAGCAGTACTTC,CASSPGQSTYEQYF
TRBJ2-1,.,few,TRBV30,TGTGCCAGGAGGGGGCACTACAATGAGCAGTTCTTC,CARRGHYNEQFF
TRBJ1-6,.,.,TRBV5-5,TGTGCCAGCGAGTCTCGGGGTCAAAATTCACCCCTCCACTTT,CASESRGQNSPLHF
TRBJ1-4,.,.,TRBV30,TGTGCCTGGAGTGTACGAGGGAATCTGTTTTTT,CAWSVRGNLFF
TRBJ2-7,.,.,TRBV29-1,TGCAGCGCAGGGGCTTCCTCCTACGAGCAGTACTTC,CSAGASSYEQYF
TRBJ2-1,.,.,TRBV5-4,TGTGCCAGCAGCTTGGCAGCAGGCCACAATGAGCAGTTCTTC,CASSLAAGHNEQFF
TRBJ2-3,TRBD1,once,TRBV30,TGTGCCTGGAGTGGAGGGGGCGAATCGACAGATACGCAGTATTTT,CAWSGGGESTDTQYF
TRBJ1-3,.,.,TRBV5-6,TGTGCCAGCAGCCCAGAAGTCTCTGGAAACACCATATATTTT,CASSPEVSGNTIYF
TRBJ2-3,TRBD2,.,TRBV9,TGTGCCAGCAGCGTAGGAATTAGCGGGGGGGCCGGCGCAGATACGCAGTATTTT,CASSVGISGGAGADTQYF
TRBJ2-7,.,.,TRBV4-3,TGCGCCAGCAGCCAAGAAAGGGTGGCAGGGGACGAGCAGTACTTC,CASSQERVAGDEQYF
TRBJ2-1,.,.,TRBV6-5,TGTGCCAGCACCCCCACGGGCTACAATGAGCAGTTCTTC,CASTPTGYNEQFF
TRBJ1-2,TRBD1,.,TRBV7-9,TGTGCCAGCAGCACTGGGACAGGCTATGGCTACACCTTC,CASSTGTGYGYTF
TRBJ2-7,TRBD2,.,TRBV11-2,TGTGCCAGCAGCTCCCGACTAGCGGGGGGCGAGCAGTACTTC,CASSSRLAGGEQYF
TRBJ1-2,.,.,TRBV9,TGTGCCAGCAGCGTATCTGACCGAAGGACAGACGTATATGGCTACACCTTC,CASSVSDRRTDVYGYTF
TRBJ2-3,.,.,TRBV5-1,TGCGCCAGCAGCTTCGGGCGGGTCACAGATACGCAGTATTTT,CASSFGRVTDTQYF
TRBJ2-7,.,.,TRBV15,TGTGCCACCAGCAGAGTTCGCGAACGGGACGAGCAGTACTTC,CATSRVRERDEQYF
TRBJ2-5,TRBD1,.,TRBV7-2,TGTGCCAGCAGCTTTTTACGGGGACAGGGGGAGGAGACCCAGTACTTC,CASSFLRGQGEETQYF
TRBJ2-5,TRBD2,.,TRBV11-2,TGTGCCAGCAGCTCACTAGCGGGGGGCCCACGGGAGACCCAGTACTTC,CASSSLAGGPRETQYF
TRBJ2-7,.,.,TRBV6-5,TGTGCCAGCAGCCCCAACGACTCACCCTACGAGCAGTACTTC,CASSPNDSPYEQYF
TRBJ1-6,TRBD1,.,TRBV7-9,TGTGCCAGCAGCGAGACAGGGGGTAATTCACCCCTCCACTTT,CASSETGGNSPLHF